This entry concerns a single T cell receptor beta chain. In this sample, this clone turned up a few times. Its antigen remains unidentified. No much larger clone is present one base from it, and per-base qualities are unavailable. This sample was included in a study of CD8+ T cells in alopecia areata (dated by TCRdb to 2016 to 2018). Regarding the research as a whole: Treated patients were enrolled in an open-label pilot trial of oral tofacitinib, 5 to 10 mg twice daily, for moderate-to-severe alopecia areata. Disease severity in treated patients was measured with the SALT score, which quantifies the percentage of affected scalp surface area. RNA was extracted with the PAXgene miRNA kit for fixed scalp, the miRNeasy kit for PBMCs, and the RNeasy kit for mouse skin. Tofacitinib was given for 6 to 18 months, followed by 6 months of follow-up off drug to assess delayed response and recurrence. High-throughput TCRbeta sequencing was used to examine T cell clonal expansion in alopecia areata in both the C3H/HeJ mouse model and human patients. Clonality in the scalp was compared among normal scalp (n=4), patchy alopecia areata scalp (n=8), and alopecia totalis/universalis scalp (n=8). In humans, TCRbeta sequencing was performed on scalp tissue and on sorted CD4+ and CD8+ peripheral blood T cells from healthy controls and from patients with patchy or totalis/universalis alopecia areata. Amplification of TCRbeta CDR3 regions was done by immunoSEQ multiplex PCR using 35 Vbeta forward primers and 13 Jbeta reverse primers. Biopsies were taken from tofacitinib-treated patients at baseline and again at 4 and 24 weeks into treatment, and several of those patients also had a later scalp biopsy.

The protocol used for the library was the immunoSEQ multiplex PCR assay. To provide template for TCR sequencing, every sample had RNA extracted and reverse transcribed into cDNA. First-strand cDNA was synthesized with SuperScript III using a 2:1 mix of oligo-dT and random hexamers. A synthetic immune receptor repertoire was used to assess amplification bias, and residual bias was removed computationally. In the paper's pipeline: Raw reads were preprocessed to remove errors, and CDR3 was defined by IMGT conventions from the conserved cysteine to phenylalanine. Clonality was computed as 1 minus the Shannon entropy, with the entropy normalized by log2 of the number of productive unique TCRs. Scalp TCRbeta sequences were cross-referenced with sorted blood CD4 and CD8 repertoires so that the CD4 or CD8 identity of scalp clones could be inferred. What TCRdb holds here is the immuneACCESS table cut down to in-frame rearrangements. Part of the clones is not present; checked against another copy, under half of the missing clones reflect an unresolved V gene, and the others are unexplained. V, J and clone size are taken as reported in that table, and D and trimming were inferred from the DNA itself. The sample table holds approximately 110,000 clones, of which roughly three fifths were seen once. Jointly, the top ten make up 9% to 15% of the sample.

Looking up the germline V gene yields CDR1 MNHNS and CDR2 SASEGT. Measured from the cysteine to the phenylalanine, the CDR3 is 15 residues long. The DNA shown is the 45-base CDR3, in frame from base 1. Clipping removes 3 bases from V and 2 bases from J, with 6 as the unmatched junction base count. The time point label on this specimen signifies: roughly 24 weeks on oral tofacitinib. According to the study, the label for this sample's treatment or condition signals: oral pan-JAK inhibitor, 5-10 mg twice daily. From alopecia areata patients, peripheral blood was collected along with lesional scalp punch biopsies. PBMCs were isolated by density centrifugation and stained for CD3, CD4 and CD8, and CD4+ and CD8+ T cells were sorted on a FACSAria. The paper as a whole reports these results and caveats: Compared with mice, TCR sequences shared between patients were less clear, possibly partly because of HLA diversity across the patient population. Scalp TCR repertoire analysis is complicated because resident alphabeta T cells in normal human skin are also sequenced, whereas mouse skin is dominated by gammadelta T cells. Scalp clonality and the number of expanded CD8+ clones among the top 100 scalp clones were significantly decreased by tofacitinib. During tofacitinib treatment, many expanded lesional clones stuck around in both scalp and blood, and this persistence may partly explain why relapse happens after treatment is stopped. Compared with normal scalp, lesional scalp, particularly in alopecia totalis/universalis, had higher clonality and more expanded CD8+ clones, which suggests antigenic drive. Because the treated cohort was small and had just a single nonresponder, larger studies are needed to establish links between baseline CD8+ expansion and response.

The material was CD8+ T cells sorted from blood, obtained at week 24, from a patient treated with tofacitinib. This receptor was identified in a human donor with alopecia areata. The chain is encoded by TRBV6-1 joined to TRBJ2-7; 8 nucleotides in the junction match TRBD2. The DNA is as follows: TGTGCCAGCAGTGACCCGGGGGGGGTCGCCTACGAGCAGTACTTC. It specifies CASSDPGGVAYEQYF.